This TCR beta chain was identified in a study of T cell responses to AZD1222 COVID-19 vaccine. Study-level points and caveats: Most donors were white British, females outnumbered males, and clonal diversity was possibly underestimated. At baseline, seropositivity was found in only a handful of AZD1222 recipients. Spike-specific TCR depth and breadth grew after two AZD1222 doses. Close to half of all spike-specific TCRs reportedly target regions of the variants that are unmutated.

The method was immunoSEQ multiplex PCR; TCRdb's version includes in-frame clones alone and lacks a portion of them. The table lists about 84,000 clones, roughly 87% of them singletons. A note on this clone: Its antigen is still unknown.

With V trimmed by 3 bases and J by 6 bases, 13 bases remained unmatched. The CDR3 sequence is 17 residues long. Germline V gene sequence: CDR1 MDHEN, CDR2 SYDVKM. The clonotype comes from an adult in good health. Material: peripheral blood, obtained on day 0 of AZD1222 vaccination. The V and J genes are TRBV28 and TRBJ2-4; 8 bases are shared with TRBD2. CDR3 nucleotides: TGTGCCAGCAGTTTTAGGTCGGCTAGCGGGTACTCAAACATTCAGTACTTC. Translating it yields CASSFRSASGYSNIQYF.